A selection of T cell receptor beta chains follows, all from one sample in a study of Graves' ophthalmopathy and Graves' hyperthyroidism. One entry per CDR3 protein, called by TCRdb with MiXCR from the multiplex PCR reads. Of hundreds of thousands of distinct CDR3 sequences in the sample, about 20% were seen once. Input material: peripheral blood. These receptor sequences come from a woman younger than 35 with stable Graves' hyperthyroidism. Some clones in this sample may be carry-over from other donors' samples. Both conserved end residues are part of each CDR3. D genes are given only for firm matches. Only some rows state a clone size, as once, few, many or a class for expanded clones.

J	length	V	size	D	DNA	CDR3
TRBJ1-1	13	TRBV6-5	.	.	TGTGCCAGCAGTTACGGCTCTCTCACTGAAGCTTTCTTT	CASSYGSLTEAFF
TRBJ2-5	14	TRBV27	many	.	TGTGCCAGCAGTAGGGCATCCCGCCCAGGGACCCAGTACTTC	CASSRASRPGTQYF
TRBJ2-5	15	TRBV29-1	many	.	TGCAGCGTTGAAGATCGGGGCACCTTGGAAGAGACCCAGTACTTC	CSVEDRGTLEETQYF
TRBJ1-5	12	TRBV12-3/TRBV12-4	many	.	TGTGCCAGCAGTTCAGGGTCCGAGCCCCAGCATTTT	CASSSGSEPQHF
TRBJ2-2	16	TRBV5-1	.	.	TGCGCCAGCAGCGGAACGATGGGGCCCTACACCGGGGAGCTGTTTTTT	CASSGTMGPYTGELFF
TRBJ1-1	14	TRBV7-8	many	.	TGTGCCAGCAGCTTAGGACTGGGCGGGACTGAAGCTTTCTTT	CASSLGLGGTEAFF
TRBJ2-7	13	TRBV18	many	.	TGTGCCAGCTCACCGAACGCGGGTGACGAGCAGTACTTC	CASSPNAGDEQYF
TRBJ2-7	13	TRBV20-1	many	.	TGCAGTGCTATAAGGACAGAGGCCTACGAGCAGTACTTC	CSAIRTEAYEQYF
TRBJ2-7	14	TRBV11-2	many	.	TGTGCCAGCAGTTTAGGGCCCGGGGGCTACGAGCAGTACTTC	CASSLGPGGYEQYF
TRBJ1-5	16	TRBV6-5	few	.	TGTGCCAGCATTTTACTGGGATCTCTGGGGGGTCAGCCCCAGCATTTT	CASILLGSLGGQPQHF
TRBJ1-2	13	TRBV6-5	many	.	TGTGCCAGCAGTTACGATAGCCAGGGCGGCTACACCTTC	CASSYDSQGGYTF
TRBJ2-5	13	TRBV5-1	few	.	TGCGCCAGCAGCCGACGCAGACAAGAGACCCAGTACTTC	CASSRRRQETQYF
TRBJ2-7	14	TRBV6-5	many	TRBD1	TGTGCCAGCAAAGCGTGGACAGGACCCTACGAGCAGTACTTC	CASKAWTGPYEQYF
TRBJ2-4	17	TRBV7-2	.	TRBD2	TGTGCCAGCAGCCAACCAACGGGACGGGGGGTGAGAAACATTAAGTACTTC	CASSQPTGRGVRNIKYF
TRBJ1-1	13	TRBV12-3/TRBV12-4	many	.	TGTGCCAGCCGCCTTAGTAGGAGCACTGAAGCTTTCTTT	CASRLSRSTEAFF
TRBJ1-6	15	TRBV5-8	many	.	TGTGCCAGCAGCTTGGGCGACAGGATCGGATCACCCCTCCACTTT	CASSLGDRIGSPLHF
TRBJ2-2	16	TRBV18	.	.	TGTGCCAGCTCACCGCGAAACGAAGCGAACACCGGGGAGCTGTTTTTT	CASSPRNEANTGELFF
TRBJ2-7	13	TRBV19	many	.	TGTGCCAGTAGTCGCACATGGGACTACGAGCAGTACTTC	CASSRTWDYEQYF
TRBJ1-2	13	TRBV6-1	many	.	TGCGCCAGCAGTGTCGACAGCCCCTATGGCTACACCTTC	CASSVDSPYGYTF
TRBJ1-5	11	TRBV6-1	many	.	TGTGCCAGCAGCATAAATCAGCCCCAGCATTTT	CASSINQPQHF
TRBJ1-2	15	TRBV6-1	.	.	TGTGCCAGCAGTGAACGGAAGGGGTCGGTGTATGGCTACACCTTC	CASSERKGSVYGYTF
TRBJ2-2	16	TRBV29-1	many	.	TGCAGCGTTGATGAGTGGTCCACTAGTGGCACCGGGGAGCTGTTTTTT	CSVDEWSTSGTGELFF
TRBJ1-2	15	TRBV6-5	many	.	TGTGCCAGCAGTTACCCGGGAGTGGAAGGCTATGGCTACACCTTC	CASSYPGVEGYGYTF
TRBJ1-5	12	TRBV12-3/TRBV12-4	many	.	TGTGCCACTGTTCGGGGGACTCAGCCCCAGCATTTT	CATVRGTQPQHF
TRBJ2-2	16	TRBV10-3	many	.	TGTGCCATCAGTGAGTCCCACGGGACCAACACCGGGGAGCTGTTTTTT	CAISESHGTNTGELFF
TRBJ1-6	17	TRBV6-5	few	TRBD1	TGTGCCAGCAGTTCCGGGACAGGGGGAAAAGCTTACTCACCCCTCCACTTT	CASSSGTGGKAYSPLHF
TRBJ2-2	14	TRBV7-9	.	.	TGTGCCAGCAGCTCCCCGACAGTCACCGGGGAGCTGTTTTTT	CASSSPTVTGELFF
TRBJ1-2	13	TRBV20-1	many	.	.	CSAQDRRAYGCTF
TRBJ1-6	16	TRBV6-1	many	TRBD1	TGTGCCAGCAGTGAATCAGGGACAGCGGTAATTCTTTCCCTCCACTTT	CASSESGTAVILSLHF
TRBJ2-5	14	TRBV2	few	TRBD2	TGTGCCAGCAGGGATACTAGCGTGCAAGAGACCCAGTACTTC	CASRDTSVQETQYF
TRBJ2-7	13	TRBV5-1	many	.	TGCGCCAGCAGCTTAGACAGGTCCAACGAGCAGTACTTC	CASSLDRSNEQYF
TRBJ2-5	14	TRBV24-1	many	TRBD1	TGTGCCACCAGTGATTTCCACAGGGGAGAGACCCAGTACTTC	CATSDFHRGETQYF
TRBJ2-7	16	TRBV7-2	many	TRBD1	TGTGCCAGCAGCCCCCTTACGGGACAGGGGCGCTACGAGCAGTACTTC	CASSPLTGQGRYEQYF
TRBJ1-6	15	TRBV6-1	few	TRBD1	TGTGCCAGCAGATTCCGGGACAGAAATAATTCACCCCTCCACTTT	CASRFRDRNNSPLHF
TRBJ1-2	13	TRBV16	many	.	TGTGCCAGCAGCCAATCGTGGGCCCAGGGCTACACCTTC	CASSQSWAQGYTF
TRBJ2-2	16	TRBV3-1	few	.	TGTGCCAGCAGCAAAGAGGTCTCGTCGAACACCGGGGAGCTGTTTTTT	CASSKEVSSNTGELFF
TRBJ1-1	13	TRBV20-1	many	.	TGCAGTGCTAGAGATTGGGCGAACACTGAAGCTTTCTTT	CSARDWANTEAFF
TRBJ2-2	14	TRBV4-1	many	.	TGCGCCAGCAGCCCTGGAGGGAACACCGGGGAGCTGTTTTTT	CASSPGGNTGELFF
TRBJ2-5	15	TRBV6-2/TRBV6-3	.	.	TGTGCCAGCAGTTATTCCCCGGACAACCAAGAGACCCAGTACTTC	CASSYSPDNQETQYF